The rows below give T cell receptor beta chains drawn from one sample of a study of early T cells in non-severe SARS-CoV-2 infection. TCRdb recomputed calls from the 5' RACE reads with MiXCR, one row per CDR3 protein. The data contain roughly 92,000 distinct CDR3 sequences, approximately 12% of them seen just once; the ten biggest clones take up approximately 4.4%. Sequencing was performed on whole blood, taken at baseline. The receptor set was obtained from an adult who was a healthcare worker with PCR-confirmed SARS-CoV-2 infection or an uninfected control (not recorded which). The CDR3 runs from the conserved cysteine through the conserved F or W. The order of the fields is J gene, D gene, V gene, clone size, CDR3 protein, CDR3 DNA. D genes are given only for firm matches. Part of the rows lack a size; the others show once, few, many or a class for expanded clones.

j_call: TRBJ2-1
d_call: TRBD1
v_call: TRBV10-3
clone_size: once
cdr3_aa: CATFQGANEQFF
cdr3_nt: TGTGCCACCTTCCAGGGGGCCAATGAGCAGTTCTTC

j_call: TRBJ2-1
d_call: TRBD1
v_call: TRBV18
clone_size: few
cdr3_aa: CASSRRQGATYNEQFF
cdr3_nt: TGTGCCAGCTCACGGCGACAGGGGGCCACCTACAATGAGCAGTTCTTC

j_call: TRBJ2-1
d_call: NA
v_call: TRBV2
clone_size: NA
cdr3_aa: CASSSPVSGRGNEQFF
cdr3_nt: TGTGCCAGCAGTTCCCCGGTTTCGGGACGGGGCAATGAGCAGTTCTTC

j_call: TRBJ1-2
d_call: NA
v_call: TRBV12-3/TRBV12-4
clone_size: few
cdr3_aa: CASSFSREDYGYTF
cdr3_nt: TGTGCCAGCAGTTTTAGCAGGGAGGACTATGGCTACACCTTC

j_call: TRBJ2-3
d_call: NA
v_call: TRBV11-2
clone_size: NA
cdr3_aa: CASSYRGSRTDTQYF
cdr3_nt: TGTGCCAGCAGCTACAGAGGGTCTCGCACAGATACGCAGTATTTT

j_call: TRBJ1-6
d_call: NA
v_call: TRBV30
clone_size: few
cdr3_aa: CAWSITNSPLHF
cdr3_nt: TGTGCCTGGAGTATTACGAATTCACCCCTCCACTTT

j_call: TRBJ2-2
d_call: TRBD1
v_call: TRBV6-2/TRBV6-3
clone_size: few
cdr3_aa: CASLGQIYPGELFF
cdr3_nt: TGTGCCAGCCTGGGACAGATTTATCCCGGGGAGCTGTTTTTT

j_call: TRBJ2-7
d_call: NA
v_call: TRBV28
clone_size: few
cdr3_aa: CASSLPNSYEQYF
cdr3_nt: TGTGCCAGCAGTTTGCCCAACTCCTACGAGCAGTACTTC

j_call: TRBJ1-1
d_call: NA
v_call: TRBV5-1
clone_size: NA
cdr3_aa: CASSTVGDMNTEAFF
cdr3_nt: TGCGCCAGCAGCACGGTGGGGGACATGAACACTGAAGCTTTCTTT

j_call: TRBJ2-7
d_call: NA
v_call: TRBV6-6
clone_size: NA
cdr3_aa: CASSYPGSSYEQYF
cdr3_nt: TGTGCCAGCAGTTACCCAGGCAGCTCCTACGAGCAGTACTTC

j_call: TRBJ2-7
d_call: NA
v_call: TRBV20-1
clone_size: few
cdr3_aa: CSALTRSSYEQYF
cdr3_nt: TGCAGTGCCCTCACCCGATCGTCCTACGAGCAGTACTTC

j_call: TRBJ1-3
d_call: TRBD1
v_call: TRBV5-1
clone_size: few
cdr3_aa: CASTMDRAGNTIYF
cdr3_nt: TGCGCCAGCACTATGGACAGGGCTGGAAACACCATATATTTT

j_call: TRBJ2-1
d_call: NA
v_call: TRBV5-4
clone_size: once
cdr3_aa: CASSWRQNEQFF
cdr3_nt: TGTGCCAGCAGCTGGAGACAGAATGAGCAGTTCTTC

j_call: TRBJ1-4
d_call: NA
v_call: TRBV19
clone_size: NA
cdr3_aa: CASSIAATTNEKLFF
cdr3_nt: TGTGCCAGTAGTATAGCAGCTACAACTAATGAAAAACTGTTTTTT

j_call: TRBJ1-1
d_call: NA
v_call: TRBV10-3
clone_size: NA
cdr3_aa: CAISDGGNTEAFF
cdr3_nt: TGTGCCATCAGTGACGGGGGGAACACTGAAGCTTTCTTT

j_call: TRBJ1-2
d_call: NA
v_call: TRBV12-5
clone_size: many
cdr3_aa: CASGRDVNYGYTF
cdr3_nt: TGTGCTAGTGGCCGAGACGTGAACTATGGCTACACCTTC

j_call: TRBJ2-2
d_call: NA
v_call: TRBV12-3/TRBV12-4
clone_size: few
cdr3_aa: CASSLTRESWELFF
cdr3_nt: TGTGCCAGCAGTCTCACTAGGGAAAGCTGGGAGCTGTTTTTT

j_call: TRBJ1-1
d_call: TRBD1
v_call: TRBV25-1
clone_size: few
cdr3_aa: CASSVGQGDRAFF
cdr3_nt: TGTGCCAGCAGTGTCGGACAGGGGGATAGGGCTTTCTTT

j_call: TRBJ2-1
d_call: TRBD2
v_call: TRBV2
clone_size: few
cdr3_aa: CASSETSGRVNEQFF
cdr3_nt: TGTGCCAGCAGTGAGACTAGCGGGAGAGTCAATGAGCAGTTCTTC

j_call: TRBJ2-7
d_call: NA
v_call: TRBV12-3/TRBV12-4
clone_size: NA
cdr3_aa: CASSTGRTYEQYF
cdr3_nt: TGTGCCAGCAGTACGGGACGTACCTACGAGCAGTACTTC

j_call: TRBJ2-7
d_call: TRBD2
v_call: TRBV11-2
clone_size: few
cdr3_aa: CASSSVYQTSGRAPYEQYF
cdr3_nt: TGTGCCAGCAGCTCAGTGTACCAGACTAGCGGGAGGGCCCCCTACGAGCAGTACTTC

j_call: TRBJ2-1
d_call: NA
v_call: TRBV13
clone_size: few
cdr3_aa: CASSSGHGGRYEQFF
cdr3_nt: TGTGCCAGCAGCTCGGGACACGGGGGGAGGTATGAGCAGTTCTTC

j_call: TRBJ1-5
d_call: NA
v_call: TRBV12-2
clone_size: NA
cdr3_aa: CASRPGQRHQPQHF
cdr3_nt: TGTGCAAGTCGCCCTGGACAGCGCCATCAGCCCCAGCATTTT

j_call: TRBJ2-7
d_call: NA
v_call: TRBV12-5
clone_size: few
cdr3_aa: CASGLSLGRRSSYEQYF
cdr3_nt: TGTGCTAGTGGTTTGTCTTTGGGACGGCGTTCATCCTACGAGCAGTACTTC

j_call: TRBJ1-4
d_call: NA
v_call: TRBV5-5
clone_size: NA
cdr3_aa: CASRTAPTNEKLFF
cdr3_nt: TGTGCCAGCAGGACCGCACCGACTAATGAAAAACTGTTTTTT

j_call: TRBJ2-1
d_call: NA
v_call: TRBV19
clone_size: few
cdr3_aa: CASTGEGAYNEQFF
cdr3_nt: TGTGCCAGTACAGGCGAGGGAGCCTACAATGAGCAGTTCTTC

j_call: TRBJ1-1
d_call: NA
v_call: TRBV2
clone_size: NA
cdr3_aa: CASSLSGKGEIEAFF
cdr3_nt: TGTGCCAGCAGTCTTTCAGGGAAGGGGGAGATTGAAGCTTTCTTT

j_call: TRBJ1-3
d_call: NA
v_call: TRBV12-3/TRBV12-4
clone_size: many
cdr3_aa: CASSSGEFGNTIYF
cdr3_nt: TGTGCCAGCAGTTCCGGGGAATTTGGAAACACCATATATTTT

j_call: TRBJ2-7
d_call: NA
v_call: TRBV7-2
clone_size: NA
cdr3_aa: CASSPPRHLRSYEQYF
cdr3_nt: TGTGCCAGCAGCCCCCCACGCCACCTACGTTCCTACGAGCAGTACTTC

j_call: TRBJ1-1
d_call: NA
v_call: TRBV12-3/TRBV12-4
clone_size: NA
cdr3_aa: CASSKSKGPEAFF
cdr3_nt: TGTGCCAGCAGTAAATCGAAGGGCCCTGAAGCTTTCTTT

j_call: TRBJ2-7
d_call: NA
v_call: TRBV20-1
clone_size: NA
cdr3_aa: CSARAGDRRREGVYEQYF
cdr3_nt: TGCAGTGCAAGAGCAGGGGACAGGCGGAGGGAGGGCGTGTACGAGCAGTACTTC

j_call: TRBJ2-5
d_call: TRBD1
v_call: TRBV19
clone_size: few
cdr3_aa: CASSNGQGQETQYF
cdr3_nt: TGTGCCAGTAGTAACGGACAGGGGCAAGAGACCCAGTACTTC

j_call: TRBJ1-2
d_call: TRBD1
v_call: TRBV7-9
clone_size: NA
cdr3_aa: CASSLLGTGVRYGYTF
cdr3_nt: TGTGCCAGCAGCTTACTAGGGACAGGGGTCCGCTATGGCTACACCTTC

j_call: TRBJ1-6
d_call: TRBD1
v_call: TRBV3-1
clone_size: NA
cdr3_aa: CASSPRGQASSYNSPLHF
cdr3_nt: TGTGCCAGCAGCCCACGGGGACAGGCGAGCTCCTATAATTCACCCCTCCACTTT

j_call: TRBJ2-1
d_call: TRBD2
v_call: TRBV10-2
clone_size: few
cdr3_aa: CASTDGTRENEQFF
cdr3_nt: TGCGCCAGCACAGACGGGACTAGAGAGAATGAGCAGTTCTTC